The clone carrying this T cell receptor (beta chain) occurred many times. J lost 8 bases, V lost 3 bases, and 3 bases had no gene match. CDR1 and CDR2 from the germline V gene are DFQATT and SNEGSKA (reference sequence). The CDR3 has 12 residues. The data were obtained in a study of blood T cells in healthy people across ages. Together with a sample-barcoded 5' primer, a J-beta primer mix was included in a second PCR lasting about 6 to 11 cycles. TCRdb reanalysed the 5' RACE reads using MiXCR and keeps one entry per CDR3 protein. The sample consists of hundreds of thousands of distinct CDR3 sequences, 56% of them appearing once.

The chain has TRBV20-1 and TRBJ1-1, with 10 bases matching TRBD1. This sequence originates from a man between 40 and 49 years old in good health. Sequences were obtained from blood. The CDR3 DNA follows: TGCAGTGCTAGGAGGGACAGGGGAGAAGCTTTCTTT. Translation: CSARRDRGEAFF.